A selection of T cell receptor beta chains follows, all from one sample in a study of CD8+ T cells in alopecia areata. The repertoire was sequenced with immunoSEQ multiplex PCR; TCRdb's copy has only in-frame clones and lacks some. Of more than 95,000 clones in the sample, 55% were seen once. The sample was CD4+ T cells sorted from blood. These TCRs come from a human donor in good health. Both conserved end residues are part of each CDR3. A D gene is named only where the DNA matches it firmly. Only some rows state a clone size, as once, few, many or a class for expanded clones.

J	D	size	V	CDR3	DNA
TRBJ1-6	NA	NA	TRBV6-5	CASSYGPDSGSPLHF	TGTGCCAGCAGTTACGGGCCGGACAGCGGTTCACCCCTCCACTTT
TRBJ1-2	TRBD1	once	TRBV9	CASSPRSGGIYGYTF	TGTGCCAGCAGCCCCCGGTCAGGGGGGATCTATGGCTACACCTTC
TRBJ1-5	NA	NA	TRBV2	CASSEDRDTQHF	TGTGCCAGCAGTGAAGACAGGGACACCCAGCATTTT
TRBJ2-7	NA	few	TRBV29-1	CSVGKSGASNEQYF	TGCAGCGTGGGGAAGTCAGGAGCGAGTAACGAGCAGTACTTC
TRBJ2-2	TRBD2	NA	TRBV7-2	CASSPGTSGTGELFF	TGTGCCAGCAGCCCCGGGACTAGCGGCACCGGGGAGCTGTTTTTT
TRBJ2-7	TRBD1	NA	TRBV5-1	CASSPVPGQGTYEQYF	TGCGCCAGCAGCCCAGTACCGGGACAGGGGACCTACGAGCAGTACTTC
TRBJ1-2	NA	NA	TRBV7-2	CASSGPRPGANYGYTF	TGTGCCAGCAGCGGACCCCGTCCAGGGGCTAACTATGGCTACACCTTC
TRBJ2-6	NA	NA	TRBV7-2	CASSQRGGGRSGANVLTF	TGTGCCAGCAGCCAAAGAGGAGGGGGGCGCTCTGGGGCCAACGTCCTGACTTTC
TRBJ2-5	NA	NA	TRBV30	CAWSAGTMETQYF	TGTGCCTGGAGTGCAGGGACAATGGAGACCCAGTACTTC
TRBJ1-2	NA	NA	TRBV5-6	CASSLGSFYGYTF	TGTGCCAGCAGCTTGGGGTCCTTCTATGGCTACACCTTC
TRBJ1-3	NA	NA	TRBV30	CAWSVLGNTIYF	TGTGCCTGGAGTGTGCTCGGAAACACCATATATTTT
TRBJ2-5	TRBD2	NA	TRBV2	CASKRLAGSGWTQYF	TGTGCCAGCAAAAGGCTAGCGGGGAGCGGATGGACCCAGTACTTC
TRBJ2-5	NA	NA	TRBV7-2	CASSNGRLEETQYF	TGTGCCAGCAGCAACGGTCGACTAGAGGAGACCCAGTACTTC
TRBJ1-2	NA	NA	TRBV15	CATSRDRNYGYTF	TGTGCCACCAGCAGAGACCGCAACTATGGCTACACCTTC
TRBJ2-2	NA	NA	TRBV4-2	CASSQESSHTGELFF	TGTGCCAGCAGCCAAGAGTCTAGTCACACCGGGGAGCTGTTTTTT
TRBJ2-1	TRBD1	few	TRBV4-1	CASSQGQGGNEQFF	TGCGCCAGCAGCCAGGGACAGGGAGGCAATGAGCAGTTCTTC
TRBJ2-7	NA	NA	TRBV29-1	CSVPGASSYEQYF	TGCAGCGTTCCTGGGGCGAGCTCCTACGAGCAGTACTTC
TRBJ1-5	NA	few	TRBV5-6	CASSHRDSNQPQHF	TGTGCCAGCAGCCACCGGGACAGCAATCAGCCCCAGCATTTT
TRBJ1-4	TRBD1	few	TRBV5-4	CASSLGQGSEKLFF	TGTGCCAGCAGCCTCGGACAGGGAAGTGAAAAACTGTTTTTT
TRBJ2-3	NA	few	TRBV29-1	CSVAGGSDTQYF	TGCAGCGTTGCGGGGGGCTCAGATACGCAGTATTTT
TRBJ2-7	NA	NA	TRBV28	CASSSQGRQYF	TGTGCCAGCAGCTCCCAGGGGAGGCAGTACTTC
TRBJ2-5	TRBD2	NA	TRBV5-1	CASRSSGGAEETQYF	TGCGCCAGCCGGTCTAGCGGGGGGGCTGAAGAGACCCAGTACTTC
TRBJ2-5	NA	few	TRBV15	CATSRDRPSAQETQYF	TGTGCCACCAGCAGAGATCGGCCCAGCGCACAAGAGACCCAGTACTTC
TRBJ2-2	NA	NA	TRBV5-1	CASSADVTGELFF	TGCGCCAGCTCGGCGGACGTCACCGGGGAGCTGTTTTTT
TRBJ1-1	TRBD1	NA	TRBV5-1	CASSGGGQGNTEAFF	TGCGCCAGCAGCGGGGGAGGACAGGGGAACACTGAAGCTTTCTTT
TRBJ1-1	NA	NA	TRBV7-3	CASSQQGNTEAFF	TGTGCCAGCAGTCAACAGGGGAACACTGAAGCTTTCTTT
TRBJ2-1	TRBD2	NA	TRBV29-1	CSVNTGLEFDEQFF	TGCAGCGTTAACACGGGACTAGAGTTCGATGAGCAGTTCTTC
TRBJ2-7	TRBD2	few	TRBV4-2	CASSQSTSGDLYEQYF	TGTGCCAGCAGCCAGTCTACTAGCGGGGACCTCTACGAGCAGTACTTC
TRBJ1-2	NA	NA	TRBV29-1	CSVPAENYGYTF	TGCAGCGTTCCGGCAGAAAACTATGGCTACACCTTC
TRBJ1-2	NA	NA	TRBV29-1	CSVDSNYGYTF	TGCAGCGTTGATTCTAACTATGGCTACACCTTC
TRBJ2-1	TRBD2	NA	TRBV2	CASSATSGGNNEQFF	TGTGCCAGCAGTGCCACTAGCGGGGGAAACAATGAGCAGTTCTTC
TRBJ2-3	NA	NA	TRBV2	CASSERYTDTQYF	TGTGCCAGCAGTGAGAGGTACACAGATACGCAGTATTTT
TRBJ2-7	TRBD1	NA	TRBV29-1	CSVTGTVSYEQYF	TGCAGCGTCACCGGGACAGTCTCCTACGAGCAGTACTTC
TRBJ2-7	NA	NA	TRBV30	CAWSVRNNHEQYF	TGTGCCTGGAGTGTACGGAACAACCACGAGCAGTACTTC
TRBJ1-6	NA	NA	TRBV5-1	CASSLTGTANSPLHF	TGCGCCAGCAGCCTGACCGGGACCGCTAATTCACCCCTCCACTTT
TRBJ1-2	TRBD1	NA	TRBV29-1	CSVGGGQGDGYTF	TGCAGCGTTGGCGGGGGACAGGGGGATGGCTACACCTTC
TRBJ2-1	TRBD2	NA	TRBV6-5	CASKRGSYNEQFF	TGTGCCAGCAAGCGGGGCTCCTACAATGAGCAGTTCTTC
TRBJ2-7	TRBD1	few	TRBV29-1	CSARQGSSSYEQYF	TGCAGCGCGCGACAGGGCTCGAGCTCCTACGAGCAGTACTTC
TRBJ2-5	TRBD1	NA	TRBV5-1	CASSSAGQGAGETQYF	TGCGCCAGCAGCTCAGCTGGACAGGGGGCCGGAGAGACCCAGTACTTC
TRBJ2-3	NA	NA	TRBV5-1	CASSPSADTQYF	TGCGCCAGCAGCCCGTCTGCGGATACGCAGTATTTT
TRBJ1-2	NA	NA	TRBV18	CASSASSGLAANYGYTF	TGTGCCAGCTCAGCTAGCTCTGGGTTGGCCGCTAACTATGGCTACACCTTC
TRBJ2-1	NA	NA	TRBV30	CAWSQSSTGIEQFF	TGTGCCTGGAGTCAGTCCTCCACAGGGATTGAGCAGTTCTTC
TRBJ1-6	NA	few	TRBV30	CAWSTDSNSPLHF	TGTGCCTGGAGTACGGACAGTAATTCACCCCTCCACTTT
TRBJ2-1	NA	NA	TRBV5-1	CASSLSGHGGPGDEQFF	TGCGCCAGCAGCTTGTCCGGTCACGGGGGGCCCGGCGATGAGCAGTTCTTC
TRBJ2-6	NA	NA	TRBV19	CASSISGGSGANVLTF	TGTGCCAGTAGTATCTCAGGGGGGTCTGGGGCCAACGTCCTGACTTTC